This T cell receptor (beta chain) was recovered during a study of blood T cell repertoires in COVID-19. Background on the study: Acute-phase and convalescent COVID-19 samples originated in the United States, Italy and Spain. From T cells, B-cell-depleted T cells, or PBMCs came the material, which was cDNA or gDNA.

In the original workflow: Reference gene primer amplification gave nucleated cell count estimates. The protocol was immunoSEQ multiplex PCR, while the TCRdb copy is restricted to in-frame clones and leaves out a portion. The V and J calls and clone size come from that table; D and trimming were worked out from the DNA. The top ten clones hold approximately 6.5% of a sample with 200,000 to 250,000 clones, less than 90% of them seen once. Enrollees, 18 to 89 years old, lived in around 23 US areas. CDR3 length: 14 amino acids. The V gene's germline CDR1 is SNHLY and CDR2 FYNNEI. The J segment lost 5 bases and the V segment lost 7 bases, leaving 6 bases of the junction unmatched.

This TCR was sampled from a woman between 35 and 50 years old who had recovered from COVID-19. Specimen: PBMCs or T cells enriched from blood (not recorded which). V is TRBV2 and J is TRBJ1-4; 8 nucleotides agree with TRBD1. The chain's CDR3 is CASKAGGSNEKLFF. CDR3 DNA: TGTGCCAGCAAAGCAGGGGGCTCCAATGAAAAACTGTTTTTT.